The following is a T cell receptor beta chain sequence with its context. Its matching antigen is unknown. This specimen comes from a study of OX40 agonist ivuxolimab in advanced cancers. Measured with immunoSEQ multiplex PCR; TCRdb has only the in-frame clones, and not every one. The sample has approximately 120,000 clones, 85% to 95% seen once. Study-wide points: Antigen specificity remained undetermined for the expanded peripheral T cells.

The V and J ends lost 3 bases and 2 bases respectively, with 14 bases between them. Germline CDR1 and CDR2: SGHDT and YYEEEE. This CDR3 spans 15 amino acids. The sequence came from an adult with an advanced solid tumor such as melanoma, head and neck, liver or kidney cancer. Sequences were derived from CD4+ or CD8+ T cells sorted from blood, sampled in a trial of the OX40 agonist ivuxolimab. V gene TRBV5-6 combines with J gene TRBJ2-5; no clear D gene. In DNA form, the CDR3 reads TGTGCCAGCAGCTCCTTCGGACGGATTCAAGAGACCCAGTACTTC. Protein sequence: CASSSFGRIQETQYF.